Listed here are 28 T cell receptor beta chains from one sample, sequenced in a study of vaccination and CD4 T cells after COVID-19. These receptors' targets are unknown. Treatment given: approximately 9-day PBMC culture with coronavirus spike peptide pools or control peptides (ViraFEST assay). An Oncomine TCR Beta short-read assay was used to sequence the DNA from cultured CD4+ T cells. TCRdb re-derived calls from the PCR reads in MiXCR, one entry per CDR3 protein. Here the sample spans approximately 2,800 distinct CDR3 sequences, 77% being singletons. Sequencing used CD4+ T cells from blood, cultured in vitro. The origin of the receptors is a human donor who had recovered from COVID-19.

The V gene is TRBV20-1, the J gene TRBJ1-5, with a weak D call TRBD1 (5 bases). The CDR3 is made up of 12 amino acids. Germline lookup yields CDR1 DFQATT and CDR2 SNEGSKA (reference sequence). The CDR3, as DNA: TGCAGCGCCCAGGGTCCGGATCAGCCCCAGCATTTT. Amino acids: CSAQGPDQPQHF.

The V and J genes are TRBV6-1 and TRBJ2-7; 10 nucleotides agree with TRBD2. With 5 bases clipped from V and 2 bases from J, the junction kept 9 bases outside the gene matches. The germline V gene encodes CDR1 MNHNS and CDR2 SASEGT. There are 16 residues in the CDR3. Written as DNA, the CDR3 is TGTGCCAGCAGTCGACTAGCAGCGGGGGGGGCCTACGAGCAGTACTTC. Translating gives CASSRLAAGGAYEQYF.

V is TRBV20-1 and J is TRBJ1-4; no reliable D call. Germline V gene sequence: CDR1 DFQATT, CDR2 SNEGSKA (reference sequence). This CDR3 contains 14 residues. With 0 bases removed from V and 7 bases from J, the gap between germline ends came to 12 bases. The CDR3 DNA reads TGCAGTGCTAGAGATGGCGGAGCGGCTGAAAAACTGTTTTTT. As protein: CSARDGGAAEKLFF.

This chain links TRBV30 with TRBJ1-1, with a tentative D call TRBD1 (6 bases). Germline V gene lookup returns CDR1 GTSNPN and CDR2 SVGIG (reference sequence). CDR3 length: 13 amino acids. Between the trimmed V and J ends, which lost 0 bases and 8 bases, there was a span of 13 bases. Written as DNA, the CDR3 is TGTGCCTGGAGTGTAAGGGTGGGGACAGAAGCTTTCTTT. Translating gives CAWSVRVGTEAFF.

The rearrangement links TRBV27 to TRBJ1-1, with 8 bases matching TRBD1. Germline CDR1 is MNHEY and CDR2 is SMNVEV (reference sequence). CDR3 length equals 15 residues. V was clipped by 6 bases and J by 4 bases; unmatched bases: 10. CDR3: CASRGLRGLGTEAFF. CDR3 bases: TGTGCCAGCAGGGGCCTCAGGGGGCTTGGCACTGAAGCTTTCTTT.

The rearrangement uses TRBV28 and TRBJ1-1, with TRBD1 identical over 9 bases. Trimming at V came to 4 bases and at J to 10 bases, leaving 10 bases not matched to a gene. This CDR3 region has 14 residues. Germline V gene lookup returns CDR1 MDHEN and CDR2 SYDVKM. CDR3 sequence reads: CASSSPTGTGLAFF. DNA of the CDR3: TGTGCCAGCAGTTCCCCCACCGGGACAGGGCTAGCTTTCTTT.

J is TRBJ1-6 and V is TRBV10-3, with a weak D call TRBD1 (5 bases). This CDR3 is built from 14 residues. The germline V gene encodes CDR1 ENHRY and CDR2 SYGVKD. The V end lost 10 bases, the J end lost 2 bases, and 12 bases lay between the germline ends. The CDR3 DNA is TGTGCCAGCTCATCGGGACCCTATAATTCACCCCTCCACTTT. The encoded protein is CASSSGPYNSPLHF.

To note about this clonotype: Germline and junction disagree at one end, which may indicate a read error. The V gene is TRBV5-5, the J gene TRBJ1-2; D gene unclear. This CDR3 comprises 12 residues. CDR1 is SGHKS and CDR2 is YYEKEE in the germline V gene (reference sequence). CDR3 sequence reads: CASSLDNYGYTF. In nucleotides, the CDR3 is TGCGCCAGCAGCTTGGATAATTATGGCTACACCTTC.

This clonotype was detected only a few times. A much larger clone sits a single nucleotide away, making a read error possible. CDR3: CASSLAANRGMQANTEAFF. CDR3 DNA: TGTGCCAGCAGCTTGGCCGCGAACAGGGGGATGCAGGCGAACACTGAAGCTTTCTTT. The J gene is TRBJ1-1, the V gene TRBV7-9, with TRBD1 matching over 8 bases. The CDR3 contains 19 residues. The junction had 16 bases not matched to a gene; V was cut back by 3 bases and J by 1 base. Germline V gene lookup returns CDR1 SEHNR and CDR2 FQNEAQ (reference sequence).

This rearrangement joins TRBV6-1 to TRBJ2-3; D ambiguous. The ends were cut back, 4 bases at V and 6 bases at J, with 14 bases in the middle. Germline CDR1 is MNHNS and CDR2 is SASEGT. The CDR3 is made up of 14 amino acids. The DNA for the CDR3 is TGTGCCAGCAGTGCAACGGACGGTCTGGATACGCAGTATTTT. It specifies CASSATDGLDTQYF.

This clonotype appeared a few times. It is unclear where the CDR3 begins or ends on the DNA, so no DNA is shown, and the CDR3 is as TCRdb lists it. The chain carries TRBV10-3 and TRBJ2-2; the table calls TRBD1, which could not be checked here. Germline assignment: CDR1 ENHRY and CDR2 SYGVKD. 24 amino acids form the CDR3, both terminal residues included. The CDR3 here is CAITSGQDYEQYFGPGLRTGELFF.

CDR3 sequence: CASSQVLGGGPSGYTF. CDR3 in DNA: TGCGCCAGCAGCCAAGTTCTGGGCGGCGGCCCCTCAGGCTACACCTTC. The rearrangement joins TRBV4-3 to TRBJ1-2; D not resolved. Trimming removed 1 base from V and 8 bases from J, with 20 bases in between. This CDR3 spans 16 amino acids. CDR1 LGHNA and CDR2 YSLEER come from the germline V gene.

V is TRBV10-3 and J is TRBJ1-2, with a possible D match to TRBD1 (6 bases). V gave up 3 bases and J gave up 7 bases, with 12 bases separating them. The CDR3 is 13 residues long. Germline V gene sequence: CDR1 ENHRY, CDR2 SYGVKD. As DNA, the CDR3 is TGTGCCATCAGTGACAGGGGAGGTAGTGGCTACACCTTC. Translated: CAISDRGGSGYTF.

This rearrangement joins TRBV7-6 to TRBJ1-3; the D is unclear. This CDR3 spans 15 amino acids. Per the germline V gene, CDR1 is SGHVS and CDR2 is FNYEAQ. V lost 4 bases and J lost 0, with 10 bases in between. CDR3 in DNA: TGTGCCAGCAGCTCCTTGGCCTTCTCTGGAAACACCATATATTTT. It yields the protein CASSSLAFSGNTIYF.

This clonotype is large within its sample. This chain links TRBV10-3 with TRBJ1-6; D possibly corresponds to TRBD1 (5 bases). Germline loops: CDR1 ENHRY, CDR2 SYGVKD. V lost 5 bases and J lost 7, with 12 bases in between. This CDR3 is 14 amino acids long. The CDR3 region is CAISPGRMNSPLHF. CDR3 nucleotides: TGTGCCATCAGTCCGGGACGGATGAATTCACCCCTCCACTTT.

This clonotype was counted between two and nine times. This chain links TRBV20-1 with TRBJ1-2; maybe TRBD1 (6 bases). Trimming removed 5 bases at V and 4 bases at J, with 17 bases between. Germline V CDR1 and CDR2: DFQATT, SNEGSKA (reference sequence). The CDR3 length is 14 residues. The CDR3 loop reads CSARVDGQIYGYTF. In DNA, the CDR3 is TGCAGTGCTCGGGTAGATGGACAGATCTATGGCTACACCTTC.

This clonotype is a singleton in its sample. This sequence joins TRBV6-2 or TRBV6-3 and TRBJ1-5; D may be TRBD1 (5 bases). Germline V lookup: CDR1 MNHEY, CDR2 SVGEGT. The CDR3 contains 14 residues. Trimming left V 7 bases short and J 3 bases short, with 13 bases between. In DNA form, the CDR3 reads TGTGCCAGCAAAAGGGGCCCTCTCAATCAGCCCCAGCATTTT. Protein product: CASKRGPLNQPQHF.

The chain links TRBV7-8 to TRBJ1-5; D is uncertain. V shed 3 bases and J shed 10 bases, with 10 bases lying between them. CDR3 length equals 12 residues. CDR1 and CDR2 (germline): SGHVS, FQNEAQ. The CDR3 here is CASSLFGQPQHF. DNA of the CDR3: TGTGCCAGCAGCTTGTTTGGTCAACCCCAGCATTTT. Complete variable domain (other parts from reference TRBV7-8 and TRBJ1-5): GAGVSQSPRYKVAKRGQDVALRCDPISGHVSLFWYQQALGQGPEFLTYFQNEAQLDKSGLPSDRFFAERPEGSVSTLKIQRTQQEDSAVYLCASSLFGQPQHFGDGTRLSIL.

The rearrangement links TRBV19 to TRBJ2-7, with 8 bases that match TRBD2. Trimming cost V 5 bases and J 2 bases; bases outside gene matches: 5. This CDR3 is 14 amino acids long. Per the germline V gene, CDR1 is LNHDA and CDR2 is SQIVND (reference sequence). Here the CDR3 reads CASSLSGGPYEQYF. The DNA of the CDR3 is TGTGCCAGTAGTTTAAGCGGGGGACCCTACGAGCAGTACTTC.

This clonotype qualifies as hyperexpanded. This chain links TRBV19 with TRBJ2-5, with D maybe TRBD1 (5 bases). Trimming stripped 6 bases from V and 5 bases from J, with 19 bases between. Germline loops: CDR1 LNHDA, CDR2 SQIVND (reference sequence). The CDR3 extends over 15 amino acids. The CDR3, as DNA: TGTGCCAGTAGACCCGCGTCCAGGGCCGGGGAGACCCAGTACTTC. Amino acids: CASRPASRAGETQYF.

V is TRBV21-1 and J is TRBJ2-2; whether TRBD1, the table's D call, matches the DNA was not checked. TRBV21-1 is tagged as a pseudogene. This CDR3 comprises 16 residues. In DNA form, the CDR3 reads TGTGCCAGCAGCCCCCAGGGACAAACGAACACCGGGGAGCTGTTTTTT. It is translated as CASSPQGQTNTGELFF.

This clonotype has just one count. The chain recombines TRBV9 with TRBJ1-5; D ambiguous. Germline V gene sequence: CDR1 SGDLS, CDR2 YYNGEE. Between the trimmed V and J ends, which lost 1 base and 5 bases, there was a span of 13 bases. The CDR3 spans 15 residues. CDR3 nucleotides: TGTGCCAGCAGCGTATCGGCGACGGGAGATCAGCCCCAGCATTTT. Translation: CASSVSATGDQPQHF.

The rearrangement uses TRBV30 and TRBJ1-6, with D perhaps TRBD1 (6 bases). Trimming took off 6 bases at V and 13 bases at J, with 16 bases between the two ends. Germline V gene data show CDR1 as GTSNPN and CDR2 as SVGIG (reference sequence). This CDR3 comprises 12 residues. The DNA for the CDR3 is TGTGCCTGTGGACAGAGCGCATCCCCCCTCCACTTT. Translation gives CACGQSASPLHF.

This clonotype appeared a single time. The rearrangement joins TRBV20-1 to TRBJ1-2, with D possibly matching TRBD1 (5 bases). CDR1 and CDR2 (germline): DFQATT, SNEGSKA (reference sequence). The CDR3 has 12 amino acids. The V end lost 6 bases, the J end lost 7 bases, and 15 bases lay between the germline ends. The CDR3 bases are TGCAGTGCGGGCGGGGACGGCGGTGGCTACACCTTC. It encodes CSAGGDGGGYTF.

This clonotype is hyperexpanded (1% or more) within its sample. This rearrangement joins TRBV6-1 to TRBJ1-5; 7 nucleotides line up with TRBD1. The V gene's germline CDR1 is MNHNS and CDR2 SASEGT. This CDR3 region has 16 residues. The V gene end was trimmed by 2 bases and the J gene end by 4 bases; junction bases not matched to a gene: 8. This chain's CDR3 is CASSEIWGQSNQPQHF. The CDR3 nucleotides read TGTGCCAGCAGTGAAATATGGGGACAGTCAAATCAGCCCCAGCATTTT.

In its sample, this clonotype is large. This chain joins TRBV18 and TRBJ1-5; D not certain. CDR1 is KGHSH, CDR2 LQKENI, per germline. CDR3 length: 14 amino acids. V was pared by 4 bases and J by 2 bases, with 9 bases between. CDR3 region: CASSLSIRNQPQHF. CDR3 in DNA: TGTGCCAGCTCACTCTCCATACGCAATCAGCCCCAGCATTTT.

There are a few counts of this clonotype. This chain uses TRBV18 with TRBJ1-4; 8 bases are shared with TRBD1. The length of the CDR3 is 15 residues. Looked up from germline, CDR1 is KGHSH and CDR2 is LQKENI. The junction had 3 bases not matched to a gene; V was cut back by 3 bases and J by 3 bases. This chain's CDR3 is CASSPRTGPNEKLFF. Here the CDR3 DNA reads TGTGCCAGCTCACCTCGGACAGGGCCTAATGAAAAACTGTTTTTT.

The chain carries TRBV7-3 and TRBJ1-2, with no clear D. Per germline, CDR1 SGHTA and CDR2 FQGTGA. The CDR3 is 16 residues long. Trimming stripped 1 base from V and 5 bases from J, with 17 bases between. This CDR3 reads CASSLSLRRAEYGYTF. CDR3 bases: TGTGCCAGCAGCTTAAGTCTAAGGCGGGCGGAATATGGCTACACCTTC.